Listed below are T cell receptor beta chains from one sample, sequenced in a study of response to subunit inactivated influenza vaccine. TCRdb reprocessed the RT-PCR reads with MiXCR, giving one entry per CDR3 protein. The sample shows around 710,000 distinct CDR3 sequences, about 15% of them seen only once. The sample here was PBMCs from blood, taken around 15 days before vaccination. The source is a man aged 50 or older who received an inactivated influenza vaccine. Each CDR3 is given with its conserved first and last residue. D genes are given only for firm matches. Some rows have no size entry. The others give once, few or many, or a class for an expanded clone.

abundance	v_gene	j_gene	d_gene	CDR3nt	CDR3aa
few	TRBV20-1	TRBJ2-7	TRBD1	TGCAGTGCTCGGCGGACAGGGGGGAACTACGAGCAGTACTTC	CSARRTGGNYEQYF
many	TRBV7-2	TRBJ2-1	.	TGTGCCAGCAGCTTAGCCCCTGGACCGGGGAGTGAGCAGTTCTTC	CASSLAPGPGSEQFF
.	TRBV6-2/TRBV6-3	TRBJ2-2	.	TGTGCCAGCAGTTCGAGTCTCGGGGAGCTGTTTTTT	CASSSSLGELFF
few	TRBV28	TRBJ2-7	.	TGTGCCAGCCAACAGGGATCCTACGAGCAGTACTTC	CASQQGSYEQYF
few	TRBV7-8	TRBJ2-5	TRBD1	TGTGCCAGCAGCTTAGGAACCAGGGGGCGCCGAGAGACCCAGTACTTC	CASSLGTRGRRETQYF
.	TRBV20-1	TRBJ2-7	TRBD2	TGCAGTGCTAGAGATCTTGGGAGCGGGAGAGGGACCGAGCAGTACTTC	CSARDLGSGRGTEQYF
.	TRBV7-2	TRBJ2-5	.	TGTGCCAGCAGCTTAGATATGGGGGCCCAGTACTTC	CASSLDMGAQYF
.	TRBV20-1	TRBJ2-3	TRBD1	TGCAGTGCTCTTAGGACAGGCCGAGATACGCAGTATTTT	CSALRTGRDTQYF
.	TRBV10-2	TRBJ2-1	.	TGCGCCAGCAGTGAGTCGCTGCGGCCAGAGCAGTTCTTC	CASSESLRPEQFF
.	TRBV29-1	TRBJ2-1	TRBD1	TGCAGCGTTGGGGACAGATACAATGAGCAGTTCTTC	CSVGDRYNEQFF
few	TRBV29-1	TRBJ1-3	TRBD1	TGCACCCGGGACAGCAAGACTGGAAACACCATATATTTT	CTRDSKTGNTIYF
.	TRBV28	TRBJ2-1	TRBD2	TGTGCCAGCAGTCCCGGACTAGCGGGAATCTACAATGAGCAGTTCTTC	CASSPGLAGIYNEQFF
.	TRBV28	TRBJ2-7	.	TGTGCCAGCTTTGACCGTGCCTCCTCCTACGAGCAGTACTTC	CASFDRASSYEQYF
few	TRBV12-3/TRBV12-4	TRBJ1-6	.	TGTGCCAGCAGTTTAGGGGATCCCTATAATTCACCCCTCCACTTT	CASSLGDPYNSPLHF
few	TRBV19	TRBJ1-1	.	TGTGCCAGTAGTATACGGCAGATGAACACTGAAGCTTTCTTT	CASSIRQMNTEAFF
.	TRBV20-1	TRBJ1-1	TRBD1	TGCAGTGCTAGAAGCGGGACAGCCGGCGCTGAAGCTTTCTTT	CSARSGTAGAEAFF
.	TRBV6-4	TRBJ2-1	.	TGTGCCAGCAGTCCCCGGAAGGGGAGGGGGGCCTTAAAATACAATGAGCAGTTCTTC	CASSPRKGRGALKYNEQFF